Below, 20 T cell receptor beta chains from the same sample are listed, as sequenced in a study of T cell changes during pregnancy in multiple sclerosis. Generated by immunoSEQ multiplex PCR, the TCRdb table keeps only in-frame clones and is missing some. The sample yields approximately 100,000 clones, about 94% seen once. The material was peripheral blood, obtained before pregnancy. All receptors come from a female donor with multiple sclerosis, enrolled in a pregnancy study.

The chain carries TRBV9 and TRBJ2-5, with 7 bases lining up with TRBD1. Germline values: CDR1 SGDLS, CDR2 YYNGEE. The V and J ends lost 0 bases and 7 bases, in that order; junction bases with no gene match: 6. CDR3 size: 14 residues. CDR3 bases: TGTGCCAGCAGCGTAGAGGGGGCTTCTGGGACCCAGTACTTC. The encoded protein is CASSVEGASGTQYF.

This clone was picked up one time. The gene calls are TRBV28 and TRBJ2-1, with 12 positions matching TRBD2. Germline V gives CDR1 MDHEN, CDR2 SYDVKM. This CDR3 has 18 amino acids. The ends lost 7 bases at V and 0 bases at J; junction bases unmatched: 10. The CDR3: CASIPAGLAGGSYNEQFF. The DNA for the CDR3 is TGTGCCAGCATCCCGGCGGGACTAGCGGGCGGCTCCTACAATGAGCAGTTCTTC. The full variable domain, completed using reference TRBV28 and TRBJ2-1, is DVKVTQSSRYLVKRTGEKVFLECVQDMDHENMFWYRQDPGLGLRLIYFSYDVKMKEKGDIPEGYSVSREKKERFSLILESASTNQTSMYLCASIPAGLAGGSYNEQFFGPGTRLTVL.

This sequence joins TRBV5-6 and TRBJ2-7, with no clear D. Germline V gives CDR1 SGHDT, CDR2 YYEEEE. The CDR3 is 15 amino acids. Trimming shortened V by 0 bases and J by 2 bases, and 12 bases separated the two germline ends. The CDR3 DNA is TGTGCCAGCAGCTTGGAAGCAGGTCAGCCCTACGAGCAGTACTTC. Protein sequence: CASSLEAGQPYEQYF.

The chain links TRBV18 to TRBJ2-1; 7 positions match TRBD1. Germline V gene lookup returns CDR1 KGHSH and CDR2 LQKENI. The J segment lost 6 bases and the V segment lost 2 bases, leaving 10 bases of the junction unmatched. This CDR3 is 16 amino acids long. The CDR3 loop is CASSPSEQGLLNEQFF. The CDR3 DNA is TGTGCCAGCTCACCATCGGAACAGGGGTTGCTCAATGAGCAGTTCTTC.

The chain combines TRBV7-9 with TRBJ2-3, with TRBD2 identical over 7 bases. Per the germline V gene, CDR1 is SEHNR and CDR2 is FQNEAQ (reference sequence). The CDR3 has 14 residues. Losses at the gene ends were 5 bases for V and 5 bases for J; bases not matched to a gene: 7. CDR3 protein: CASSIQRDLDTQYF. The CDR3 DNA follows: TGTGCCAGCAGCATACAGCGGGATCTAGATACGCAGTATTTT.

This chain links TRBV30 with TRBJ2-3; no clear D. The CDR3 extends over 14 amino acids. The germline V gene encodes CDR1 GTSNPN and CDR2 SVGIG (reference sequence). V lost 1 base and J lost 4, with 12 bases in between. CDR3 DNA sequence: TGTGCCTGGAGTGGTACTTTCGTCGCAGATACGCAGTATTTT. It is translated as CAWSGTFVADTQYF.

Notes on this clone: An end of the junction differs from the germline gene, which may be a read error. The rearrangement links TRBV9 to TRBJ2-7; D is possibly TRBD1 (5 bases). Per germline, CDR1 SGDLS and CDR2 YYNGEE. This CDR3 is built from 14 residues. The CDR3 DNA reads as TGTGCCGGCAGCGTCGACAGTGCGTCCTACGAGCAGTACTTC. Its translation is CAGSVDSASYEQYF. The whole variable domain, filled in from reference TRBV9 and TRBJ2-7, reads DSGVTQTPKHLITATGQRVTLRCSPRSGDLSVYWYQQSLDQGLQFLIQYYNGEERAKGNILERFSAQQFPDLHSELNLSSLELGDSALYFCAGSVDSASYEQYFGPGTRLTVT.

This chain connects TRBV6-1 to TRBJ2-2; D is possibly TRBD2 (6 bases). V was clipped by 3 bases and J by 5 bases, with 10 bases between them. CDR3 length equals 14 residues. Germline V gene sequence: CDR1 MNHNS, CDR2 SASEGT. In DNA form, the CDR3 reads TGTGCCAGCAGTGACGGACTACCTACCGGGGAGCTGTTTTTT. The encoded protein is CASSDGLPTGELFF.

The chain joins TRBV6-5 to TRBJ2-1; 9 positions agree with TRBD1. Germline lookup yields CDR1 MNHEY and CDR2 SVGAGI. CDR3 length: 15 amino acids. After removal of 2 bases from V and 2 bases from J, the junction contained 1 base not matched to a gene. The CDR3, as DNA: TGTGCCAGCAGTTACAGGGACAGGGCCTACAATGAGCAGTTCTTC. It is translated as CASSYRDRAYNEQFF.

This chain joins TRBV5-1 and TRBJ2-1; 8 bases agree with TRBD2. CDR1 SGHRS and CDR2 YFSETQ come from the germline V gene. The CDR3 contains 14 residues. After removal of 3 bases from V and 4 bases from J, the junction contained 3 bases not matched to a gene. CDR3 in DNA: TGCGCCAGCAGCTCACCGGGGGGGTACAATGAGCAGTTCTTC. Its protein product is CASSSPGGYNEQFF.

The rearrangement joins TRBV14 to TRBJ2-1; 10 positions agree with TRBD2. Trimming removed 4 bases from V and 3 bases from J; junction bases left unmatched: 12. The CDR3 consists of 18 residues. CDR1 is SGHDN and CDR2 is FVKESK in the germline V gene. The CDR3 nucleotides are TGTGCCAGCAGCCCACGCGCTACTAGCGGGACCTTCTACAATGAGCAGTTCTTC. Its translation: CASSPRATSGTFYNEQFF.

This clone was counted a single time. The rearrangement links TRBV5-4 to TRBJ1-2; 8 nucleotides agree with TRBD1. The V gene end was trimmed by 0 bases and the J gene end by 5 bases; junction bases not matched to a gene: 6. The CDR3 runs to 15 residues. Germline-derived CDR1 and CDR2 are SGHNT and YYREEE (reference sequence). The CDR3 protein is CASSLERGQAYGYTF. The CDR3 bases are TGTGCCAGCAGCTTGGAGAGGGGACAGGCTTATGGCTACACCTTC.

The chain joins TRBV28 to TRBJ2-7; TRBD1 matches 9 bases. J was trimmed by 6 bases and V by 3 bases; bases with no gene match: 9. The germline CDR1 and CDR2 sequences are MDHEN and SYDVKM. The CDR3 has 15 residues. In DNA form, the CDR3 reads TGTGCCAGCAGTTTGGGGGGACAGGGACCCCTCGAGCAGTACTTC. Protein sequence: CASSLGGQGPLEQYF.

This sequence joins TRBV29-1 and TRBJ2-2, with TRBD1 as a possible D gene (5 bases). The length of the CDR3 is 14 residues. Per germline, CDR1 SQVTM and CDR2 ANQGSEA. Trimming took 4 bases from V and 2 from J, leaving 11 bases between them. The CDR3 is CSVVLRTNTGELFF. The CDR3 DNA reads TGCAGCGTTGTTCTCAGGACAAACACCGGGGAGCTGTTTTTT.

CDR3 loop: CSVAEGAYEQYF. The CDR3 bases are TGCAGCGTTGCGGAGGGCGCCTACGAGCAGTACTTC. This rearrangement joins TRBV29-1 to TRBJ2-7; tentative D call: TRBD2 (6 bases). The V gene's germline CDR1 is SQVTM and CDR2 ANQGSEA. The V and J ends lost 4 bases and 2 bases respectively, with 9 bases between them. CDR3 length: 12 residues.

This rearrangement joins TRBV5-1 to TRBJ2-5, with 9 bases identical to TRBD2. Germline loops: CDR1 SGHRS, CDR2 YFSETQ. V dropped 0 bases and J dropped 5; count of bases not matched to a gene: 8. The CDR3 covers 16 residues. This CDR3 reads CASSLGIAGVVETQYF. In nucleotides, the CDR3 is TGCGCCAGCAGCTTGGGAATAGCGGGAGTAGTTGAGACCCAGTACTTC.

The V call is TRBV7-3, the J call TRBJ2-1; D remains unclear. With 5 bases removed from V and 8 bases from J, the gap between germline ends came to 16 bases. Germline CDR1 reads SGHTA; CDR2 reads FQGTGA. The length of the CDR3 is 14 residues. CDR3 amino acids: CASSRSQFQDEQFF. The CDR3 DNA is TGTGCCAGCAGCCGCTCCCAGTTTCAGGATGAGCAGTTCTTC.

The genes are TRBV19 and TRBJ2-2; 7 bases line up with TRBD1. Germline V gives CDR1 LNHDA, CDR2 SQIVND (reference sequence). The CDR3 is 16 residues long. Losses at the gene ends were 5 bases for V and 2 bases for J; bases not matched to a gene: 8. The CDR3: CASSPSDRSNTGELFF. The DNA of the CDR3 is TGTGCCAGTAGTCCCTCGGACAGGTCAAACACCGGGGAGCTGTTTTTT.

This chain links TRBV7-9 with TRBJ1-3, with D maybe TRBD1 (5 bases). Germline lookup yields CDR1 SEHNR and CDR2 FQNEAQ (reference sequence). The CDR3 has 14 amino acids. Trimming cost V 4 bases and J 4 bases, with 11 bases left between them. The CDR3 nucleotides are TGTGCCAGCAGCTCCGACAAGGGGGGAAACACCATATATTTT. Its protein is CASSSDKGGNTIYF.

The V call is TRBV29-1, the J call TRBJ2-1; tentatively, D is TRBD2 (6 bases). Germline V CDR1 and CDR2: SQVTM, ANQGSEA. Trimming stripped 1 base from V and 0 bases from J, with 13 bases between. The CDR3 is 16 residues long. CDR3 loop: CSVEGLAESSYNEQFF. The CDR3 DNA is TGCAGCGTTGAAGGCTTAGCGGAGAGCTCCTACAATGAGCAGTTCTTC.